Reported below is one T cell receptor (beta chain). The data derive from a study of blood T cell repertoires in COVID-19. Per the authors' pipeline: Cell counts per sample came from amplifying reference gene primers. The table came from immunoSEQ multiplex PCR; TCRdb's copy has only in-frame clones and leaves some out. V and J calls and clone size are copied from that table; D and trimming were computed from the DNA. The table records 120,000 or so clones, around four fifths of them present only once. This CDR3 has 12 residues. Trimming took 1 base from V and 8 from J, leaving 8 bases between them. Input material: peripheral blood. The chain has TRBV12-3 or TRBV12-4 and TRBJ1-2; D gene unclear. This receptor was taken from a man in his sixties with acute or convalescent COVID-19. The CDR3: CASSLGTLGYTF. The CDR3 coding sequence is TGTGCCAGCAGTTTAGGAACATTAGGCTACACCTTC.